These 15 T cell receptor beta chains came from one sample sequenced in a study of post-analysis software for immune sequencing data. These receptors are not linked to any known antigen. Unique molecular identifiers were built into the TCR beta cDNA libraries. Each CDR3 protein is one row after TCRdb ran MiXCR on the PCR reads. The sample has about 760,000 distinct CDR3 sequences, around 27% seen once. Study-level findings and limits: Relative to controls, patients had several TRBV segments at higher frequency, with TRBV5-6, TRBV5-1 and TRBV20-1 among these.

What was sequenced was blood. Source of these receptors: a girl aged 5 to 17 with multiple sclerosis.

The rearrangement links TRBV6-1 to TRBJ1-5; D is possibly TRBD1 (5 bases). Looked up from germline, CDR1 is MNHNS and CDR2 is SASEGT. This CDR3 spans 17 amino acids. Trimming took 6 bases from V and 3 from J, leaving 21 bases between them. CDR3 sequence: CASRRTGPGGDNQPQHF. CDR3 nucleotide sequence: TGTGCCAGCAGGCGGACGGGCCCAGGAGGGGACAATCAGCCCCAGCATTTT.

The chain carries TRBV29-1 and TRBJ1-2; no clear D. V was pared by 3 bases and J by 7 bases, with 21 bases between. Per germline, CDR1 SQVTM and CDR2 ANQGSEA. The length of the CDR3 is 15 residues. The CDR3 DNA sequence: TGCAGCGTTGACCCATCTCCGGGCTCCTGGCTTGGCTACACCTTC. This codes for CSVDPSPGSWLGYTF.

The rearrangement joins TRBV20-1 to TRBJ2-1; TRBD2 matches 7 bases. V shed 6 bases, J shed 10 bases, and the junction held 15 bases outside the gene matches. CDR1 and CDR2 from the germline V gene are DFQATT and SNEGSKA (reference sequence). The CDR3 totals 14 residues. This CDR3 is CSAMRLAVGREQFF. The DNA of the CDR3 is TGCAGTGCCATGAGGCTAGCGGTTGGCCGAGAGCAGTTCTTC.

This clonotype has only a few counts. The chain carries TRBV7-9 and TRBJ2-7, with 7 bases identical to TRBD1. Unmatched junction bases numbered 15, after V lost 5 bases and J lost 5 bases. Germline loops: CDR1 SEHNR, CDR2 FQNEAQ (reference sequence). This CDR3 is 16 amino acids long. In DNA, the CDR3 is TGTGCCAGCAGCAATCTAGAAGTCCAGGGGGTCCACGAGCAGTACTTC. This codes for CASSNLEVQGVHEQYF.

Points on this clonotype: A read error may account for a junction end that differs from germline. The V gene is TRBV20-1, the J gene TRBJ2-3; D might be TRBD2 (6 bases). The CDR3 covers 13 residues. Germline V gives CDR1 DFQATT, CDR2 SNEGSKA (reference sequence). The CDR3 coding sequence is TGTAGTGCTTGGGGGGACTCCACAGATACGCAGTATTTT. The encoded protein is CSAWGDSTDTQYF.

As to this clonotype: Possible read error: a much larger clone is one base away. The rearrangement uses TRBV24-1 and TRBJ2-7; D unresolved. V lost 4 bases and J 6 bases, leaving 6 bases between the germline ends. Germline CDR1 KGHDR, CDR2 SFDVKD. The CDR3 contains 11 residues. CDR3 in DNA: TGTGCCACCAGTGAGTCCGCCGAGCAGTACTTC. Its protein is CATSESAEQYF.

In its sample, this clonotype was seen a few times. V and J are TRBV20-1 and TRBJ2-7, with 10 bases identical to TRBD1. Per germline, CDR1 DFQATT and CDR2 SNEGSKA (reference sequence). This CDR3 spans 14 amino acids. The CDR3 coding sequence is TGCAGCCCCTCTTTGGGGACAGGGGCCTACGAGCAGTACTTC. Translating gives CSPSLGTGAYEQYF.

A few counts support this clonotype. This sequence joins TRBV20-1 and TRBJ2-7; D may be TRBD2 (5 bases). Near its end, the DNA agrees better with TRBJ2-5, so the J call may be wrong. The CDR3 runs to 12 residues. Germline V gene sequence: CDR1 DFQATT, CDR2 SNEGSKA (reference sequence). In nucleotides, the CDR3 is TGCAGTGCAAGCGGTGGGGTTGGGACCCAGTACTTC. It encodes CSASGGVGTQYF.

The chain has TRBV20-1 and TRBJ2-5; the match to TRBD2 covers 9 bases. From germline, CDR1 is DFQATT and CDR2 SNEGSKA (reference sequence). V lost 3 bases and J lost 2; bases outside the gene matches: 4. The CDR3 is made up of 14 amino acids. CDR3 coding DNA: TGCAGTGCTAGGTCGACTAGCGGACAAGAGACCCAGTACTTC. The encoded protein is CSARSTSGQETQYF.

This sequence joins TRBV27 and TRBJ2-1, with 10 positions matching TRBD2. The CDR3 totals 14 residues. Germline V gives CDR1 MNHEY, CDR2 SMNVEV (reference sequence). The V gene end was trimmed by 6 bases and the J gene end by 4 bases; junction bases not matched to a gene: 3. The CDR3 is CASRQLAGYNEQFF. CDR3 DNA: TGTGCCAGCAGGCAACTAGCGGGGTACAATGAGCAGTTCTTC.

This clonotype was counted a few times. This chain joins TRBV20-1 and TRBJ2-7, with 9 bases identical to TRBD1. Germline trimming cut 3 bases from V and 0 bases from J; bases unmatched to any gene: 6. Germline assignment: CDR1 DFQATT and CDR2 SNEGSKA (reference sequence). The CDR3 runs 15 residues. CDR3 sequence (DNA): TGCAGTGCTAGTCTAGGGACAGGGATCTCCTACGAGCAGTACTTC. It encodes CSASLGTGISYEQYF.

The CDR3 nucleotides are TGTGCCAGCACATTTTATGGGGTAGCGGGGTCGACCGGGGAGCTGTTTTTT. The encoded protein is CASTFYGVAGSTGELFF. The gene calls are TRBV27 and TRBJ2-2; 8 bases match TRBD2. This CDR3 contains 17 residues. The germline CDR1 and CDR2 sequences are MNHEY and SMNVEV (reference sequence). With 7 bases clipped from V and 5 bases from J, the junction kept 15 bases outside the gene matches.

There are a few counts of this clonotype. The chain is built from TRBV7-6 and TRBJ1-1, with no clear D. This CDR3 contains 15 residues. V was clipped by 5 bases and J by 1 base, with 14 bases between them. Per germline, CDR1 SGHVS and CDR2 FNYEAQ. The CDR3: CASSMTQKSNTEAFF. The CDR3 DNA is TGTGCCAGCAGCATGACCCAGAAATCGAACACTGAAGCTTTCTTT.

The sample holds many counts of this clonotype. The chain uses TRBV5-5 and TRBJ2-6; D tentatively fits TRBD1 or TRBD2 (5 bases each). The CDR3 runs to 15 residues. Germline V gene sequence: CDR1 SGHKS, CDR2 YYEKEE (reference sequence). With 3 bases removed from V and 2 bases from J, the gap between germline ends came to 9 bases. In nucleotides, the CDR3 is TGTGCCAGCAGCTCAAGGGGAGCTGGGGCCAACGTCCTGACTTTC. Protein sequence: CASSSRGAGANVLTF.

This clonotype was found a few times. The rearrangement links TRBV7-2 to TRBJ1-2, with 8 bases aligning to TRBD1. The germline V gene encodes CDR1 SGHTA and CDR2 FQGNSA. Trimming cost V 7 bases and J 5 bases; bases outside gene matches: 12. This CDR3 has 15 amino acids. The CDR3 DNA follows: TGTGCCAGCACCATTGACAGGGGCGTTATATATGGCTACACCTTC. Protein sequence: CASTIDRGVIYGYTF.